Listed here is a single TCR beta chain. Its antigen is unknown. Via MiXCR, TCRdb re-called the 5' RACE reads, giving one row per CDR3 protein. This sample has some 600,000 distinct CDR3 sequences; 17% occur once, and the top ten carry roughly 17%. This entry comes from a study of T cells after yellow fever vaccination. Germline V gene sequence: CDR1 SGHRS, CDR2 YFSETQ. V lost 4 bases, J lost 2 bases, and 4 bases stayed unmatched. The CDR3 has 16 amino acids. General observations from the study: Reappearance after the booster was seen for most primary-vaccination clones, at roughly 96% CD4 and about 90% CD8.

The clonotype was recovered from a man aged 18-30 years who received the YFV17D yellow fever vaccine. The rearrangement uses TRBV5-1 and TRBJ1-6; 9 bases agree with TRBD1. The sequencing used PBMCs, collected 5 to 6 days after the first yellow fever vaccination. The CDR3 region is CASSRTGVTYNSPLHF. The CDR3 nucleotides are TGCGCCAGCAGCCGGACAGGGGTCACCTATAATTCACCCCTCCACTTT.